The 10 T cell receptor beta chains reported below all come from one sample, sequenced in a study of T cells in Graves' hyperthyroidism and ophthalmopathy. Template material for amplifying TCR beta CDR3 regions consisted of RNA transcripts. The HTBI set primed first-round TCR CDR3 RT-PCR. TCRdb redid the calling of the multiplex PCR reads with MiXCR, one entry per CDR3 protein. Of 650,000 to 800,000 distinct CDR3 sequences in the sample, about 45% are singletons; the top ten hold roughly 6.5%. The sequenced sample was peripheral blood or thyroid tissue (not recorded which). The source of these receptors is an adult man with Graves' disease, either hyperthyroidism or ophthalmopathy (not recorded which).

This clonotype was found many times. This chain connects TRBV2 to TRBJ1-2; D ambiguous. The CDR3 has 10 amino acids. Germline V gene lookup returns CDR1 SNHLY and CDR2 FYNNEI. Trimming stripped 6 bases from V and 7 bases from J, with 6 bases between. In DNA, the CDR3 is TGTGCCAGCAGGTCGGGTGGCTACACCTTC. This gives the protein CASRSGGYTF.

Only a few counts were recorded for this clonotype. The chain couples TRBV2 to TRBJ1-2, with D hard to call. CDR3 size: 14 residues. Trimming shortened V by 6 bases and J by 5 bases, and 16 bases separated the two germline ends. Looked up from germline, CDR1 is SNHLY and CDR2 is FYNNEI. The chain's CDR3 is CASSARTDAYGYTF. The CDR3 nucleotides read TGTGCCAGCAGCGCGCGGACGGATGCTTATGGCTACACCTTC. Full variable domain (outside the CDR3, taken from reference TRBV2 and TRBJ1-2): EPEVTQTPSHQVTQMGQEVILRCVPISNHLYFYWYRQILGQKVEFLVSFYNNEISEKSEIFDDQFSVERPDGSNFTLKIRSTKLEDSAMYFCASSARTDAYGYTFGSGTRLTVV.

The V call is TRBV29-1, the J call TRBJ1-1; maybe TRBD1 (5 bases). Deletions cut 8 bases from V and 1 base from J, with 11 bases between. CDR3 size: 12 residues. CDR1 and CDR2 from the germline V gene are SQVTM and ANQGSEA. The DNA of the CDR3 is TGCAGCCCATCGGGGGGGAACACTGAAGCTTTCTTT. Translation gives CSPSGGNTEAFF.

The chain recombines TRBV20-1 with TRBJ1-2; D is undetermined. There are 11 residues in the CDR3. The V end was cut by 7 bases, the J end by 6 bases, with 12 bases between. The germline V gene has CDR1 DFQATT and CDR2 SNEGSKA (reference sequence). In DNA form, the CDR3 reads TGCAGTGAGTCGTCCCGAGATGGCTACACCTTC. This codes for CSESSRDGYTF.

This clonotype has more than one count but fewer than ten. One junction end does not reproduce the germline sequence, and a read error may be involved. This CDR3 is CASSLGPGGF. In DNA, the CDR3 is TGTGCCAGCAGCTTGGGTCCAGGGGGTTTT. The chain joins TRBV7-6 to TRBJ1-6; TRBD1 aligns across 7 bases. The CDR3 covers 10 residues. The germline V gene encodes CDR1 SGHVS and CDR2 FNYEAQ.

This clonotype showed up many times. The J gene is TRBJ2-7, the V gene TRBV7-9, with 9 bases lining up with TRBD1. CDR1 is SEHNR and CDR2 is FQNEAQ in the germline V gene (reference sequence). V was pared by 1 base and J by 4 bases, with 5 bases of the junction left unmatched. The CDR3 totals 15 residues. CDR3 DNA sequence: TGTGCCAGCAGCTTAGACGGGACAGGGCTTTACGAGCAGTACTTC. Protein sequence: CASSLDGTGLYEQYF.

This clonotype has a handful of counts. This rearrangement joins TRBV6-1 to TRBJ1-1; D uncertain. CDR1 is MNHNS, CDR2 SASEGT, per germline. The ends were cut back, 6 bases at V and 4 bases at J, with 12 bases in the middle. The CDR3 is 13 residues long. The CDR3 DNA is TGTGCCAGCAGCCAAGATCTCAGCACTGAAGCTTTCTTT. It specifies CASSQDLSTEAFF.

V is TRBV7-8 and J is TRBJ1-4; 9 bases match TRBD1. This CDR3 has 16 amino acids. The ends lost 5 bases at V and 8 bases at J; junction bases unmatched: 12. The germline CDR1 and CDR2 sequences are SGHVS and FQNEAQ. The CDR3 protein is CASSLDRGQGPEKLFF. The DNA for the CDR3 is TGTGCCAGCAGCCTAGACAGGGGACAGGGACCGGAAAAACTGTTTTTT. The variable domain in full, completed from reference TRBV7-8 and TRBJ1-4, reads GAGVSQSPRYKVAKRGQDVALRCDPISGHVSLFWYQQALGQGPEFLTYFQNEAQLDKSGLPSDRFFAERPEGSVSTLKIQRTQQEDSAVYLCASSLDRGQGPEKLFFGSGTQLSVL.

The chain has TRBV12-3 or TRBV12-4 and TRBJ2-5; D remains unclear. The V gene lost 3 bases and the J gene lost 3 bases, with 11 bases spanning the gap. The CDR3 has 14 residues. Here the CDR3 reads CASSFFGYEETQYF. Here the CDR3 DNA reads TGTGCCAGCAGTTTCTTTGGCTACGAAGAGACCCAGTACTTC.

The chain recombines TRBV7-8 with TRBJ2-5, with 9 bases lining up with TRBD1. Germline lookup yields CDR1 SGHVS and CDR2 FQNEAQ. The CDR3 is 15 amino acids. V shed 6 bases and J 5 bases; nucleotides not matched to a gene: 10. CDR3 region: CASSRQGVEGETQYF. CDR3 nucleotides: TGTGCCAGCAGTCGACAGGGGGTTGAGGGGGAGACCCAGTACTTC.